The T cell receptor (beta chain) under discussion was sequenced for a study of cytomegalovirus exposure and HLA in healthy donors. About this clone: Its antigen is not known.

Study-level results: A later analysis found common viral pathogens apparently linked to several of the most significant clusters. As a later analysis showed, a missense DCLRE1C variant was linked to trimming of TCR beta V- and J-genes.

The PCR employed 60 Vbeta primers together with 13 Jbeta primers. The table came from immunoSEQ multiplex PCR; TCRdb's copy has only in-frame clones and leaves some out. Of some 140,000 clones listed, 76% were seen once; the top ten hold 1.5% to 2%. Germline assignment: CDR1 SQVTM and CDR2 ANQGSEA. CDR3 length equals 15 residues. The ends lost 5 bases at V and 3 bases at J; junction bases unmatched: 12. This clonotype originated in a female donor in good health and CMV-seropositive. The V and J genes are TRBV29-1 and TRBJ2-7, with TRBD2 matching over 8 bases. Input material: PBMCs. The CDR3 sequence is CSVLRREEAYYEQYF. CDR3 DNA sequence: TGCAGCGTTTTACGGCGGGAGGAGGCCTACTACGAGCAGTACTTC.